These 32 T cell receptor beta chains originate from one sample sequenced in a study of CD8 T cells in ankylosing spondylitis. Study-level findings and limits: Ankylosing spondylitis blood seemed to carry a telltale TCR beta motif made of several highly homologous variants.

Using its own MiXCR run on the 5' RACE reads, TCRdb lists one record per CDR3 protein. The sample has more than 500,000 distinct CDR3 sequences; about 5.7% are singletons. These receptors' targets are unknown. Source material: blood, either unsorted or a sorted T cell fraction (not recorded which). The receptor source for this set is a male donor with ankylosing spondylitis.

This clonotype was counted many times. This chain joins TRBV7-9 and TRBJ2-7; TRBD1 is a possible D gene (5 bases). V dropped 11 bases and J dropped 0 bases, with 11 bases sitting between them. CDR1 is SEHNR and CDR2 is FQNEAQ in the germline V gene (reference sequence). CDR3 length: 12 residues. The chain's CDR3 is CAGSTDSYEQYF. CDR3 sequence (DNA): TGTGCCGGTTCGACAGACTCCTACGAGCAGTACTTC.

This clonotype came up many times. The V call is TRBV28, the J call TRBJ1-2; no clear D. The CDR3 consists of 13 residues. The germline gives CDR1 MDHEN, CDR2 SYDVKM. Trimming pared 6 bases from V and 0 bases from J, leaving 8 bases between. CDR3 sequence (DNA): TGTGCCAGCAGACTCTCAGCTAACTATGGCTACACCTTC. Its translation: CASRLSANYGYTF.

This clonotype was seen ten or more times. The chain links TRBV12-3 or TRBV12-4 to TRBJ2-5, with 9 bases that match TRBD2. Trimming took 8 bases from V and 0 from J; bases not matched to a gene: 7. This CDR3 contains 15 residues. This chain's CDR3 is CASGGREGNQETQYF. DNA of the CDR3: TGTGCCAGCGGCGGGAGGGAGGGAAACCAAGAGACCCAGTACTTC.

This clonotype was picked up many times. The chain couples TRBV24-1 to TRBJ1-2; 7 nucleotides match TRBD1. CDR1 is KGHDR, CDR2 SFDVKD, per germline. The CDR3 is made up of 12 amino acids. V trimming: 7 bases; J trimming: 8 bases; junction bases outside the gene matches: 6. CDR3 sequence: CATRDRTDGYTF. Here the CDR3 DNA reads TGTGCCACCAGGGACAGGACCGACGGCTACACCTTC.

The table lists this clonotype with many counts. V usage is TRBV5-1 and J usage is TRBJ2-1; TRBD2 aligns across 10 bases. The CDR3 covers 15 residues. Trimming at V came to 4 bases and at J to 4 bases, leaving 5 bases not matched to a gene. CDR1 is SGHRS and CDR2 is YFSETQ in the germline V gene. CDR3 in DNA: TGCGCCAGCAGCCATCTAGCGGGGGCGTACAATGAGCAGTTCTTC. This encodes CASSHLAGAYNEQFF.

The sample holds many counts of this clonotype. The chain has TRBV5-1 and TRBJ1-1, with a possible D match to TRBD1 (6 bases). This CDR3 has 14 residues. V dropped 0 bases and J dropped 5 bases, with 11 bases sitting between them. Germline V lookup: CDR1 SGHRS, CDR2 YFSETQ. CDR3 protein: CASSLVAGETEAFF. The CDR3 DNA reads TGCGCCAGCAGCTTGGTCGCAGGGGAGACTGAAGCTTTCTTT.

There are many counts of this clonotype. V is TRBV5-1 and J is TRBJ1-1; 12 bases are shared with TRBD1. The CDR3 covers 15 residues. V was clipped by 4 bases and J by 5 bases; unmatched bases: 6. Germline V gene data show CDR1 as SGHRS and CDR2 as YFSETQ. CDR3: CASSTGQGARTEAFF. The CDR3 bases are TGCGCCAGCAGCACGGGACAGGGGGCGCGGACTGAAGCTTTCTTT.

This clonotype was seen at least ten times. The V call is TRBV11-2, the J call TRBJ2-7; D is possibly TRBD1 or TRBD2 (6 bases each). There are 16 residues in the CDR3. The germline CDR1 and CDR2 sequences are SGHAT and FQNNGV. V lost 3 bases to trimming and J lost 4 bases, with 19 bases between them. In nucleotides, the CDR3 is TGTGCCAGCAGCTTGGGGGGCGGCATGGGGCTTTACGAGCAGTACTTC. As protein: CASSLGGGMGLYEQYF. Drawing the rest from reference TRBV11-2 and TRBJ2-7, the complete variable domain is EAGVAQSPRYKIIEKRQSVAFWCNPISGHATLYWYQQILGQGPKLLIQFQNNGVVDDSQLPKDRFSAERLKGVDSTLKIQPAKLEDSAVYLCASSLGGGMGLYEQYFGPGTRLTVT.

This clonotype was recorded at least ten times. V is TRBV4-2 and J is TRBJ1-2, with D unclear. V lost 11 bases and J 2 bases, leaving 9 bases between the germline ends. Germline V lookup: CDR1 LGHNA, CDR2 YNFKEQ. The CDR3 length is 11 residues. In DNA form, the CDR3 reads TGTGCCTCTATGTCGAACTATGGCTACACCTTC. This gives the protein CASMSNYGYTF.

This clonotype was recorded many times. The rearrangement joins TRBV20-1 to TRBJ2-1; no firm D call. The germline gives CDR1 DFQATT, CDR2 SNEGSKA (reference sequence). This CDR3 region has 15 residues. Trimming pared 2 bases from V and 4 bases from J, leaving 15 bases between. CDR3 nucleotide sequence: TGCAGTGCTAGAATCCCGAGTATGGATTACAATGAGCAGTTCTTC. Its translation is CSARIPSMDYNEQFF.

This clonotype was detected ten times or more. This sequence joins TRBV4-3 and TRBJ2-5; maybe TRBD2 (5 bases). V lost 1 base and J 5 bases, leaving 20 bases between the germline ends. The V gene's germline CDR1 is LGHNA and CDR2 YSLEER. This CDR3 has 17 amino acids. In DNA, the CDR3 is TGCGCCAGCAGCCAAGCTCAAGGGTGGGAGATCGGCGAGACCCAGTACTTC. Residues: CASSQAQGWEIGETQYF.

This clonotype was picked up many times. This sequence joins TRBV24-1 and TRBJ2-5; 7 nucleotides agree with TRBD1. V shed 3 bases and J 1 base; nucleotides not matched to a gene: 4. The CDR3 totals 15 residues. The germline V gene encodes CDR1 KGHDR and CDR2 SFDVKD. Here the CDR3 reads CATSDARDSQETQYF. Here the CDR3 DNA reads TGTGCCACCAGTGATGCCCGGGACAGCCAAGAGACCCAGTACTTC.

This clonotype was seen many times. The chain uses TRBV20-1 and TRBJ1-3; no clear D gene. CDR3 length: 11 residues. Germline V gene sequence: CDR1 DFQATT, CDR2 SNEGSKA (reference sequence). Trimming removed 8 bases at V and 4 bases at J, with 9 bases between. Written as DNA, the CDR3 is TGCAGTATCTTAGAGGGAAACACCATATATTTT. Residues: CSILEGNTIYF.

This clonotype has ten or more counts. J is TRBJ2-3 and V is TRBV2; D is perhaps TRBD1 (5 bases). Deletions cut 6 bases from V and 5 bases from J, with 12 bases between. This CDR3 is 13 amino acids long. Germline values: CDR1 SNHLY, CDR2 FYNNEI. The CDR3 bases are TGTGCCAGCAGGATGGACATCGGAGATACGCAGTATTTT. It codes for CASRMDIGDTQYF.

V gene TRBV29-1 combines with J gene TRBJ2-5; the D gene is possibly TRBD1 (6 bases). The CDR3 contains 13 residues. V was trimmed by 1 base and J by 5 bases, leaving 11 bases between them. Germline CDR1 reads SQVTM; CDR2 reads ANQGSEA. For the CDR3, the DNA is TGCAGCGTTGAAGGTCCAGGGGAGGAGACCCAGTACTTC. It encodes CSVEGPGEETQYF.

This clonotype was detected ten times or more. This rearrangement joins TRBV5-1 to TRBJ2-7, with D maybe TRBD2 (7 bases). This CDR3 has 13 amino acids. Germline lookup yields CDR1 SGHRS and CDR2 YFSETQ. V was trimmed by 4 bases and J by 3 bases, leaving 11 bases between them. The CDR3 spells CASSLRGHYEQYF. CDR3 bases: TGCGCCAGCAGCCTGCGGGGGCACTACGAGCAGTACTTC.

The chain uses TRBV5-1 and TRBJ2-7; the match to TRBD1 covers 7 bases. This CDR3 is built from 15 residues. Germline-derived CDR1 and CDR2 are SGHRS and YFSETQ. Germline trimming cut 4 bases from V and 1 base from J; bases unmatched to any gene: 8. The DNA for the CDR3 is TGCGCCAGCAGCCGACAAGCAGGGGGATCCTACGAGCAGTACTTC. It codes for CASSRQAGGSYEQYF.

This clonotype was recorded many times. The V call is TRBV7-9, the J call TRBJ2-1; TRBD2 matches 12 bases. The germline V gene encodes CDR1 SEHNR and CDR2 FQNEAQ (reference sequence). J was trimmed by 8 bases and V by 6 bases; bases with no gene match: 5. The CDR3 is made up of 14 amino acids. In DNA, the CDR3 is TGTGCCAGCAGACTAGCGGGAGGTTTGGATGAGCAGTTCTTC. Amino acids: CASRLAGGLDEQFF.

This clonotype has at least ten counts. The rearrangement uses TRBV10-3 and TRBJ1-2; weak D call: TRBD1 (6 bases). The CDR3 runs to 13 residues. Germline CDR1 is ENHRY and CDR2 is SYGVKD. Deletions cut 6 bases from V and 4 bases from J, with 12 bases between. The CDR3: CAIRRTDSYGYTF. CDR3 DNA sequence: TGTGCCATCAGGAGGACAGACTCCTATGGCTACACCTTC.

This clonotype was seen a handful of times. V gene TRBV25-1 combines with J gene TRBJ2-7, with D perhaps assigned TRBD1 or TRBD2 (6 bases each). Trimming took 3 bases from V and 4 from J, leaving 13 bases between them. Germline V gene lookup returns CDR1 MGHDK and CDR2 SYGVNS. The CDR3 runs 14 residues. In nucleotides, the CDR3 is TGTGCCAGCAGTGATGTGACAGGACTATACGAGCAGTACTTC. Amino acid sequence: CASSDVTGLYEQYF.

A few counts support this clonotype. This chain links TRBV15 with TRBJ2-1; D ambiguous. CDR1 LNHNV and CDR2 YYDKDF come from the germline V gene (reference sequence). The CDR3 consists of 16 residues. V was clipped by 5 bases and J by 2 bases, with 16 bases between them. CDR3 amino acids: CATSPLIAEAYNEQFF. The CDR3 bases are TGTGCCACCAGCCCGTTAATAGCAGAGGCCTACAATGAGCAGTTCTTC.

This clonotype was picked up many times. The chain has TRBV6-1 and TRBJ2-7; the D gene could be TRBD1 or TRBD2 (5 bases each). Germline CDR1 reads MNHNS; CDR2 reads SASEGT. V gave up 6 bases and J gave up 2 bases, with 14 bases separating them. CDR3 length: 14 residues. CDR3 nucleotides: TGTGCCAGCAGACCGGGACCCAACGCCTACGAGCAGTACTTC. Encoded protein: CASRPGPNAYEQYF.

This clonotype has at least ten counts. The CDR3 here is CASSQVGRTGTMGYTF. CDR3 bases: TGCGCCAGCAGCCAAGTGGGTAGGACAGGGACTATGGGCTACACCTTC. V and J are TRBV4-1 and TRBJ1-2, with 8 bases matching TRBD1. The V gene's germline CDR1 is MGHRA and CDR2 YSYEKL. The CDR3 contains 16 residues. V dropped 1 base and J dropped 8; count of bases not matched to a gene: 12.

A word on this clonotype: The junction departs from germline at one end; a sequencing error may be responsible. The rearrangement links TRBV20-1 to TRBJ1-1; D is unresolved. CDR3 length equals 11 residues. Per the germline V gene, CDR1 is DFQATT and CDR2 is SNEGSKA (reference sequence). CDR3 protein: CSTRANTEAFF. The CDR3 DNA sequence: TGCAGTACTAGAGCAAACACTGAAGCTTTCTTT.

This clonotype came up many times. The gene calls are TRBV3-1 and TRBJ1-5; the D gene is possibly TRBD1 (6 bases). The CDR3 contains 13 residues. The V end was cut by 3 bases, the J end by 7 bases, with 10 bases between. Germline V CDR1 and CDR2: LGHDT, YNNKEL (reference sequence). This CDR3 is CASSQNREQPQHF. The CDR3 DNA follows: TGTGCCAGCAGCCAGAACAGGGAACAGCCCCAGCATTTT. Full variable domain (remainder filled in from reference TRBV3-1 and TRBJ1-5): DTAVSQTPKYLVTQMGNDKSIKCEQNLGHDTMYWYKQDSKKFLKIMFSYNNKELIINETVPNRFSPKSPDKAHLNLHINSLELGDSAVYFCASSQNREQPQHFGDGTRLSIL.

The rearrangement uses TRBV14 and TRBJ2-1; D is ambiguous. The V gene's germline CDR1 is SGHDN and CDR2 FVKESK. Deletions cut 0 bases from V and 7 bases from J, with 7 bases between. This CDR3 is 13 amino acids long. The CDR3, as DNA: TGTGCCAGCAGCCAAGAACCTTATAATGAGCAGTTCTTC. The encoded protein is CASSQEPYNEQFF.

The table lists this clonotype with many counts. The chain joins TRBV5-1 to TRBJ1-5; TRBD1 is a possible D gene (5 bases). V gave up 0 bases and J gave up 10 bases, with 14 bases separating them. The CDR3 totals 14 residues. In germline, CDR1 is SGHRS, CDR2 YFSETQ. The DNA for the CDR3 is TGCGCCAGCAGCTTGGCACCCGGGGCCGGCCCCCAGCATTTT. It yields the protein CASSLAPGAGPQHF.

This clonotype has at least ten counts. The chain joins TRBV6-1 to TRBJ2-7; D gene uncertain. Germline CDR1 and CDR2: MNHNS and SASEGT. The CDR3 is 14 amino acids. Trimming removed 6 bases from V and 2 bases from J, with 14 bases in between. This CDR3 is CASRISRITYEQYF. The CDR3 DNA follows: TGTGCCAGCAGGATTTCGCGGATTACCTACGAGCAGTACTTC.

This clonotype was found many times. The V gene is TRBV12-3 or TRBV12-4, the J gene TRBJ2-1; 7 positions agree with TRBD2. Trimming cost V 6 bases and J 9 bases; bases outside gene matches: 5. This CDR3 is 12 amino acids long. The CDR3 loop is CASSRGVGEQFF. The CDR3 DNA reads as TGTGCCAGCAGCCGGGGGGTTGGTGAGCAGTTCTTC.

This clonotype was seen a few times. Sequence at one end of the junction differs from germline and may be a read error. The rearrangement uses TRBV9 and TRBJ2-3; tentative D call: TRBD1 (6 bases). In germline, CDR1 is SGDLS, CDR2 YYNGEE. There are 14 residues in the CDR3. The CDR3 DNA reads TGTGCCAGCAGCGTAACACCGAGGACAGCTACGCAGTATTTT. Encoded protein: CASSVTPRTATQYF.

This clonotype was detected many times. J is TRBJ2-3 and V is TRBV5-1; D may be TRBD2 (5 bases). This CDR3 has 16 amino acids. Trimming shortened V by 4 bases and J by 0 bases, and 15 bases separated the two germline ends. The germline gives CDR1 SGHRS, CDR2 YFSETQ. The CDR3 DNA reads as TGCGCCAGCAGCCTACGCCCGAGGGCTAGCACAGATACGCAGTATTTT. It encodes CASSLRPRASTDTQYF.

This clonotype occurred many times. V usage is TRBV6-1 and J usage is TRBJ1-5; 7 bases agree with TRBD1. V trimming: 2 bases; J trimming: 1 base; junction bases outside the gene matches: 8. The CDR3 extends over 17 amino acids. The germline V gene encodes CDR1 MNHNS and CDR2 SASEGT. The CDR3 loop reads CASSETLGTVSNQPQHF. The CDR3, as DNA: TGTGCCAGCAGTGAAACCTTAGGGACAGTGAGCAATCAGCCCCAGCATTTT.